This T cell receptor (beta chain) was sequenced during a study of T cells after yellow fever vaccination. Only a few counts were recorded for this clonotype. Its antigen is as yet unknown. Whole-study findings and limits: Researchers cautioned that FACS-sorted repertoires could harbor abundant clonotypes contaminating from the bulk population.

TCRdb ran MiXCR on the 5' RACE reads and lists one entry per CDR3 protein. The sample carries 450,000 to 600,000 distinct CDR3 sequences, approximately 16% recorded once. In germline, CDR1 is KGHSH, CDR2 LQKENI. The V end lost 1 base, the J end lost 3 bases, and 7 bases lay between the germline ends. The CDR3 extends over 14 amino acids. This TCR was sampled from a man aged 18 to 29 who received the YFV17D yellow fever vaccine. V usage is TRBV18 and J usage is TRBJ2-4, with D unclear. Sample: PBMCs, taken about 5 days after the first yellow fever vaccination. As DNA, the CDR3 is TGTGCCAGCTCACCACGAGATGGCAAAAACATTCAGTACTTC. Translated: CASSPRDGKNIQYF.